The 8 T cell receptor beta chains listed next were all sequenced from one sample in a study of T cells in Graves' hyperthyroidism and ophthalmopathy. Researchers took RNA transcripts and amplified the TCR beta CDR3 regions from them. In the first-round RT-PCR of the TCR CDR3, the HTBI primer set was used. TCRdb redid the calling of the multiplex PCR reads with MiXCR, one entry per CDR3 protein. The sample lists 280,000 or so distinct CDR3 sequences; about 15% were seen once. The sample taken for sequencing was blood. The receptors here all came from a woman aged 50 to 60 with Graves' hyperthyroidism that later progressed to Graves' ophthalmopathy.

The table lists this clonotype with a few counts. DNA for the CDR3: TGCAGTGCTAGAGACCGACAGGGAGGCACTGAAGCTTTCTTT. This translates into CSARDRQGGTEAFF. The V gene is TRBV20-1, the J gene TRBJ1-1, with 7 bases aligning to TRBD1. J was trimmed by 4 bases and V by 0 bases; bases with no gene match: 5. Germline V gene data show CDR1 as DFQATT and CDR2 as SNEGSKA (reference sequence). This CDR3 has 14 residues.

This clonotype was seen ten or more times. V and J are TRBV5-1 and TRBJ1-1, with 7 bases identical to TRBD1. V shed 3 bases and J 4 bases; nucleotides not matched to a gene: 6. The germline gives CDR1 SGHRS, CDR2 YFSETQ. The CDR3 totals 14 residues. The CDR3, as DNA: TGCGCCAGCAGCTCACAGGGGAAAGGCACTGAAGCTTTCTTT. Translating gives CASSSQGKGTEAFF.

The sample holds many counts of this clonotype. J is TRBJ2-7 and V is TRBV7-9, with 7 bases aligning to TRBD2. The CDR3 extends over 14 amino acids. Germline trimming cut 6 bases from V and 5 bases from J; bases unmatched to any gene: 10. Germline V lookup: CDR1 SEHNR, CDR2 FQNEAQ (reference sequence). DNA of the CDR3: TGTGCCAGCAGAGCTCCGGGAGGATCGAACGAGCAGTACTTC. Translating gives CASRAPGGSNEQYF.

This clonotype was seen ten or more times. The J gene is TRBJ2-3, the V gene TRBV2, with TRBD2 identical over 7 bases. Per the germline V gene, CDR1 is SNHLY and CDR2 is FYNNEI. J was trimmed by 3 bases and V by 4 bases; bases with no gene match: 7. This CDR3 is built from 15 residues. The CDR3 region has the DNA TGTGCCAGCAGTGGGTTCCGGGGGGAAACAGATACGCAGTATTTT. It specifies CASSGFRGETDTQYF. The whole variable domain, filled in from reference TRBV2 and TRBJ2-3, reads EPEVTQTPSHQVTQMGQEVILRCVPISNHLYFYWYRQILGQKVEFLVSFYNNEISEKSEIFDDQFSVERPDGSNFTLKIRSTKLEDSAMYFCASSGFRGETDTQYFGPGTRLTVL.

The chain employs TRBV4-1 and TRBJ2-5; D possibly corresponds to TRBD2 (5 bases). This CDR3 is built from 16 residues. Germline assignment: CDR1 MGHRA and CDR2 YSYEKL. V lost 1 base to trimming and J lost 2 bases, with 14 bases between them. The CDR3 DNA reads TGCGCCAGCAGCCAAGCCGGCGGGCATCCGCAAGAGACCCAGTACTTC. Translation: CASSQAGGHPQETQYF.

The chain joins TRBV5-1 to TRBJ2-1; 10 nucleotides match TRBD2. Germline V gene data show CDR1 as SGHRS and CDR2 as YFSETQ. The CDR3 spans 14 residues. The V and J ends lost 1 base and 9 bases, in that order; junction bases with no gene match: 4. The CDR3 coding sequence is TGCGCCAGCAGCTTGACTAGCGGGATCGGTGAGCAGTTCTTC. This sequence encodes CASSLTSGIGEQFF.

The chain uses TRBV7-9 and TRBJ1-1, with D uncertain. Germline V gives CDR1 SEHNR, CDR2 FQNEAQ (reference sequence). The CDR3 is 14 amino acids. Trimming shortened V by 6 bases and J by 4 bases, and 15 bases separated the two germline ends. The CDR3 DNA is TGTGCCAGCAGTCCAGTGATAAGGAGCACTGAAGCTTTCTTT. This translates into CASSPVIRSTEAFF.

This clonotype has at least ten counts. The V call is TRBV12-3 or TRBV12-4, the J call TRBJ1-5; 7 bases map to TRBD1. J was trimmed by 3 bases and V by 4 bases; bases with no gene match: 3. The CDR3 is 14 amino acids. The CDR3 region is CASSWDSLNQPQHF. The CDR3 bases are TGTGCCAGCAGTTGGGACAGCCTCAATCAGCCCCAGCATTTT.